The 17 T cell receptor beta chains below come from one sample, sequenced in a study of T-cell memory formation after mild COVID-19 (dated by TCRdb to the early 2020s). The library was produced with 5' RACE. The instrument given in TCRdb is Illumina NovaSeq 6000. The raw public reads went through TCRdb reprocessing: fastp at Q25, MiXCR clone calling, in-frame beta chains kept. Here each entry gathers all rows of one CDR3 protein and keeps the most common genes and DNA. The sample table contains 350,000 to 500,000 distinct CDR3 sequences; only one count was recorded for 23% of them. The ten top clones hold around 13% of the sample. Specimen: PBMCs or a T cell subset sorted from them (not recorded which). These TCRs come from an adult woman who had mild COVID-19 (a few samples of this study predate the infection). The sample titles of this study are shuffled in the database, so cell type and time point are left out; the donor was told from shared clones.

The chain recombines TRBV6-1 with TRBJ1-1, with a weak D call TRBD1 (5 bases). Per germline, CDR1 MNHNS and CDR2 SASEGT. With 1 base removed from V and 0 bases from J, the gap between germline ends came to 12 bases. This CDR3 contains 16 residues. CDR3 in amino acids: CASSEEGIYLNTEAFF. DNA of the CDR3: TGTGCCAGCAGTGAAGAGGGGATCTATTTGAACACTGAAGCTTTCTTT.

This clonotype was found many times. The rearrangement joins TRBV4-1 to TRBJ1-2; D possibly corresponds to TRBD1 (5 bases). V lost 0 bases, J lost 7 bases, and 18 bases lay in between. Germline V gives CDR1 MGHRA, CDR2 YSYEKL. The CDR3 consists of 16 residues. CDR3 nucleotide sequence: TGCGCCAGCAGCCAAGAGGTAGGGGACCTGTTCGCTGGCTACACCTTC. Its protein product is CASSQEVGDLFAGYTF.

Of note for this clonotype: One end of the junction varies from germline; a read error may be responsible. The V and J genes are TRBV7-7 and TRBJ2-5; possible D gene TRBD2, 6 bases. Germline CDR1 and CDR2: SSHAT and FNYEAQ (reference sequence). This CDR3 has 14 residues. This CDR3 is CASSSTGVGETQYF. Here the CDR3 DNA reads TGTGCTAGCAGCTCGACGGGGGTGGGAGAGACCCAGTACTTC. Filled out from reference TRBV7-7 and TRBJ2-5, the complete variable domain reads GAGVSQSPRYKVTKRGQDVTLRCDPISSHATLYWYQQALGQGPEFLTYFNYEAQPDKSGLPSDRFSAERPEGSISTLTIQRTEQRDSAMYRCASSSTGVGETQYFGPGTRLLVL.

J is TRBJ1-4 and V is TRBV4-1; possibly TRBD1 for D (5 bases). Deletions cut 2 bases from V and 6 bases from J, with 13 bases between. Per germline, CDR1 MGHRA and CDR2 YSYEKL. The CDR3 runs to 15 residues. CDR3 region: CASSQILGGDEKLFF. CDR3 sequence (DNA): TGCGCCAGCAGCCAAATTTTGGGGGGTGATGAAAAACTGTTTTTT.

The V call is TRBV10-3, the J call TRBJ2-2, with D uncertain. Looked up from germline, CDR1 is ENHRY and CDR2 is SYGVKD. V was trimmed by 4 bases and J by 3 bases, leaving 9 bases between them. This CDR3 contains 14 residues. DNA of the CDR3: TGTGCCATCAGTGGAGCCCTAGACACCGGGGAGCTGTTTTTT. Amino acids: CAISGALDTGELFF.

The rearrangement uses TRBV7-9 and TRBJ1-1; no firm D call. The V end lost 5 bases, the J end lost 5 bases, and 12 bases lay between the germline ends. Germline-derived CDR1 and CDR2 are SEHNR and FQNEAQ (reference sequence). The CDR3 sequence is 13 residues long. In DNA, the CDR3 is TGTGCCAGCAGCCTCCTTGGAGAAACTGAAGCTTTCTTT. Translation gives CASSLLGETEAFF.

This clonotype was observed a few times. The genes are TRBV29-1 and TRBJ1-2; D uncertain. Germline CDR1 is SQVTM and CDR2 is ANQGSEA. The CDR3 totals 13 residues. Between the trimmed V and J ends, which lost 5 bases and 4 bases, there was a span of 14 bases. As DNA, the CDR3 is TGCAGCGTTTGCAAGGTAGTAGGCTATGGCTACACCTTC. Encoded protein: CSVCKVVGYGYTF.

This clonotype was seen repeatedly, ten times or more. V gene TRBV7-9 combines with J gene TRBJ2-1, with TRBD2 as a possible D gene (5 bases). Germline CDR1 and CDR2: SEHNR and FQNEAQ (reference sequence). The ends were cut back, 7 bases at V and 0 bases at J, with 13 bases in the middle. The CDR3 is 15 amino acids. CDR3 sequence reads: CASTSGESSYNEQFF. CDR3 nucleotides: TGTGCCAGCACCTCCGGGGAGAGCTCCTACAATGAGCAGTTCTTC.

The CDR3 region has the DNA TGTGCCACCAGTGATTTCGGCAGCAACACCGGGGAGCTGTTTTTT. Amino acids: CATSDFGSNTGELFF. This chain uses TRBV24-1 with TRBJ2-2; no definite D call. CDR1 KGHDR and CDR2 SFDVKD come from the germline V gene. V gave up 1 base and J gave up 2 bases, with 7 bases separating them. This CDR3 has 15 residues.

The genes are TRBV11-2 and TRBJ2-7; 7 bases line up with TRBD2. The germline V gene has CDR1 SGHAT and CDR2 FQNNGV. V dropped 6 bases and J dropped 6; count of bases not matched to a gene: 8. The CDR3 contains 13 residues. CDR3 region: CASSFGGSFEQYF. DNA for the CDR3: TGTGCCAGCAGTTTCGGCGGGAGCTTCGAGCAGTACTTC.

This chain uses TRBV6-5 with TRBJ2-3; TRBD1 matches at 7 bases. Germline V CDR1 and CDR2: MNHEY, SVGAGI. V dropped 2 bases and J dropped 6; count of bases not matched to a gene: 8. The CDR3 sequence is 15 residues long. The CDR3 coding sequence is TGTGCCAGCAGTTACCTGGGACAGATTAGTGATACGCAGTATTTT. Its protein product is CASSYLGQISDTQYF.

Only one count was recorded for this clonotype. The V gene is TRBV28, the J gene TRBJ2-7, with TRBD2 matching 7 bases. CDR3 length equals 15 residues. From germline, CDR1 is MDHEN and CDR2 SYDVKM. J gave up 8 bases and V 5 bases, and 15 bases lay outside the gene matches. The CDR3 reads CASSPPGGRELKQYF. CDR3 DNA: TGTGCCAGCAGTCCACCTGGGGGGAGGGAGTTGAAGCAGTACTTC.

This clonotype was picked up a small number of times. J is TRBJ2-4 and V is TRBV7-8; D remains ambiguous. Germline V CDR1 and CDR2: SGHVS, FQNEAQ. Trimming left V 5 bases short and J 8 bases short, with 16 bases between. The CDR3 length is 14 residues. The CDR3 DNA follows: TGTGCCAGCAGCGTAGACCCCGCTGGGTACATTCAGTACTTC. As protein: CASSVDPAGYIQYF. Complete variable domain (other parts from reference TRBV7-8 and TRBJ2-4): GAGVSQSPRYKVAKRGQDVALRCDPISGHVSLFWYQQALGQGPEFLTYFQNEAQLDKSGLPSDRFFAERPEGSVSTLKIQRTQQEDSAVYLCASSVDPAGYIQYFGAGTRLSVL.

Only a few counts were recorded for this clonotype. The J gene is TRBJ1-1, the V gene TRBV12-3 or TRBV12-4; D is unresolved. V shed 6 bases and J shed 3 bases, with 17 bases lying between them. This CDR3 region has 15 residues. CDR3 sequence (DNA): TGTGCCAGCAGGTATTCTGCGGGAGTGCACACTGAAGCTTTCTTT. This gives the protein CASRYSAGVHTEAFF.

The J gene is TRBJ2-7, the V gene TRBV19; D remains unclear. The CDR3 extends over 11 amino acids. Trimming cost V 3 bases and J 5 bases, with 5 bases left between them. Germline loops: CDR1 LNHDA, CDR2 SQIVND (reference sequence). As DNA, the CDR3 is TGTGCCAGTAGTATCGACAACGAGCAGTACTTC. Translation gives CASSIDNEQYF. The full variable domain, in which reference TRBV19 and TRBJ2-7 provide the parts outside the CDR3, is DGGITQSPKYLFRKEGQNVTLSCEQNLNHDAMYWYRQDPGQGLRLIYYSQIVNDFQKGDIAEGYSVSREKKESFPLTVTSAQKNPTAFYLCASSIDNEQYFGPGTRLTVT.

The rearrangement joins TRBV3-1 to TRBJ2-7; D gene uncertain. Germline V lookup: CDR1 LGHDT, CDR2 YNNKEL (reference sequence). The CDR3 has 14 amino acids. Trimming removed 3 bases from V and 2 bases from J, with 11 bases in between. CDR3 loop: CASSQSLGTYEQYF. CDR3 bases: TGTGCCAGCAGCCAGTCTCTGGGGACCTACGAGCAGTACTTC.

The chain employs TRBV5-4 and TRBJ2-3; D unclear. Germline-derived CDR1 and CDR2 are SGHNT and YYREEE (reference sequence). Between the trimmed V and J ends, which lost 9 bases and 4 bases, there was a span of 21 bases. The CDR3 consists of 15 residues. The CDR3 bases are TGTGCCACCAAGATAGGGCTAGTCGAAGCAGATACGCAGTATTTT. Its translation: CATKIGLVEADTQYF.